This T cell receptor beta chain stems from a study of post-analysis software for immune sequencing data. Whole-study context: Secondary progressive, relapsing-remitting and progressive-relapsing multiple sclerosis were among the included disease courses.

TCR beta cDNA libraries included unique molecular identifiers. From the PCR reads, TCRdb called clonotypes with MiXCR, one entry per CDR3 protein. The table shows 450,000 to 700,000 distinct CDR3 sequences, with roughly 47% occurring only once. This clonotype came up many times. Its target is unknown. Study conclusions and caveats: Relative to controls, patients had 4 or 5 TRBV segments at higher frequency, with TRBV5-6, TRBV5-1 and TRBV20-1 among these. Batch-matched samples strongly co-clustered by F measure.

V was shortened by 6 bases and J by 5 bases, with 6 bases between the two germline ends. Germline V gene data show CDR1 as SQVTM and CDR2 as ANQGSEA. The CDR3 length is 10 residues. Sample: blood. This chain uses TRBV29-1 with TRBJ2-3; D is uncertain. The sequence came from a girl aged 5 to 17 with multiple sclerosis. CDR3 region: CSVQEDTQYF. CDR3 in DNA: TGCAGCGTACAAGAAGATACGCAGTATTTT.